This T cell receptor (beta chain) comes out of a study of blood T cell repertoires in COVID-19. The CDR3 covers 15 residues. The V end was cut by 1 base, the J end by 2 bases, with 10 bases between. Germline V gene sequence: CDR1 SGHAT, CDR2 FQDESV (reference sequence). Authors' methods: Estimation of nucleated cell counts relied on the amplification of reference gene primers. Repertoires were generated with immunoSEQ multiplex PCR, while TCRdb's copy carries only in-frame clones and drops some. V and J calls and clone size are given by that table; D and trimming were obtained from the DNA. In the table there are 250,000 to 350,000 clones, 85% to 90% of which are singletons. Seattle cases were enrolled at active infection and followed longitudinally.

This sequence originates from a woman aged 45-60 years with COVID-19, enrolled during active disease. The sample consisted of peripheral blood. This chain connects TRBV11-1 to TRBJ2-3; the D gene is possibly TRBD2 (5 bases). CDR3 region: CASSLDGRSTDTQYF. The CDR3 DNA sequence: TGTGCCAGCAGCTTAGATGGGAGATCCACAGATACGCAGTATTTT.